A selection of T cell receptor beta chains follows, all from one sample in a study of a mutant IDH1 vaccine in newly diagnosed glioma. Assay used: immunoSEQ multiplex PCR; TCRdb lists only in-frame clones, some missing. The sample contains about 92,000 clones, approximately 83% of which appear only once. This material consisted of PBMCs, taken from a glioma patient treated with radiotherapy, temozolomide or both. The receptors here all came from a woman between 50 and 59 years old with glioma. Each CDR3 is given with its conserved first and last residue. Fields, in order: clone size, V gene, J gene, CDR3 protein. Rows give clone size only sometimes, using once, few, many, or a class for an expanded clone.

clone_size: .; v_call: TRBV6-5; j_call: TRBJ2-6; cdr3_aa: CASSYSGANVLTF
clone_size: .; v_call: TRBV29-1; j_call: TRBJ1-1; cdr3_aa: CSVAGTRQRGNTEAFF
clone_size: few; v_call: TRBV7-2; j_call: TRBJ1-1; cdr3_aa: CASSFAGAMNTEAFF
clone_size: once; v_call: TRBV19; j_call: TRBJ2-1; cdr3_aa: CATTPGLGGNEQFF
clone_size: .; v_call: TRBV7-9; j_call: TRBJ1-1; cdr3_aa: CASSSSPQGTAEAFF
clone_size: .; v_call: TRBV15; j_call: TRBJ1-2; cdr3_aa: CATSRGGQNYGYTF
clone_size: .; v_call: TRBV19; j_call: TRBJ1-5; cdr3_aa: CASSETFPRAPQHF
clone_size: .; v_call: TRBV25-1; j_call: TRBJ2-1; cdr3_aa: CASPPRGARSDEQFF
clone_size: .; v_call: TRBV19; j_call: TRBJ1-2; cdr3_aa: CASSIVREGGNYGYTF
clone_size: .; v_call: TRBV9; j_call: TRBJ2-1; cdr3_aa: CASSGNTSSTWQFF
clone_size: .; v_call: TRBV5-1; j_call: TRBJ1-6; cdr3_aa: CASSLASIGTGRGSPLHF
clone_size: .; v_call: TRBV25-1; j_call: TRBJ2-1; cdr3_aa: CASSSTGNEQFF
clone_size: .; v_call: TRBV5-4; j_call: TRBJ1-2; cdr3_aa: CASSLVGTANYGYTF
clone_size: .; v_call: TRBV4-1; j_call: TRBJ2-7; cdr3_aa: CASSQGQGPATEQYF
clone_size: .; v_call: TRBV7-9; j_call: TRBJ1-2; cdr3_aa: CASSPTGPNYGYTF
clone_size: .; v_call: TRBV5-1; j_call: TRBJ2-2; cdr3_aa: CASLSSGVTNTGELFF
clone_size: .; v_call: TRBV5-1; j_call: TRBJ2-3; cdr3_aa: CASRTGQGTDTQYF
clone_size: few; v_call: TRBV7-2; j_call: TRBJ2-1; cdr3_aa: CASSLVRAPNNEQFF
clone_size: .; v_call: TRBV9; j_call: TRBJ2-7; cdr3_aa: CASSVGLAGAAYEQYF
clone_size: .; v_call: TRBV5-1; j_call: TRBJ2-3; cdr3_aa: CASSLPFGTQYF
clone_size: .; v_call: TRBV19; j_call: TRBJ2-2; cdr3_aa: CASSLDTTGELFF
clone_size: .; v_call: TRBV7-2; j_call: TRBJ2-5; cdr3_aa: CASSWVAGGRETQYF
clone_size: .; v_call: TRBV7-2; j_call: TRBJ2-7; cdr3_aa: CASSSPTREQYF
clone_size: .; v_call: TRBV6-5; j_call: TRBJ1-1; cdr3_aa: CASSYLGGNTEAFF
clone_size: .; v_call: TRBV9; j_call: TRBJ1-6; cdr3_aa: CASSYGQGVNSPLHF
clone_size: .; v_call: TRBV27; j_call: TRBJ2-7; cdr3_aa: CASGPYEQYF
clone_size: once; v_call: TRBV5-1; j_call: TRBJ2-1; cdr3_aa: CASSLAKGQGGNEQFF
clone_size: .; v_call: TRBV6-1; j_call: TRBJ1-6; cdr3_aa: CASPVYDRVVSPLHF
clone_size: .; v_call: TRBV11-2; j_call: TRBJ1-1; cdr3_aa: CASSSGRGRLDTEAFF
clone_size: .; v_call: TRBV28; j_call: TRBJ2-7; cdr3_aa: CASSLRGSYEQYF
clone_size: .; v_call: TRBV5-1; j_call: TRBJ2-7; cdr3_aa: CASSLKGANDEQYF
clone_size: .; v_call: TRBV9; j_call: TRBJ1-6; cdr3_aa: CASSVERYRGSPLHF
clone_size: once; v_call: TRBV5-4; j_call: TRBJ2-7; cdr3_aa: CASSPGTSEFGQYF
clone_size: .; v_call: TRBV18; j_call: TRBJ1-5; cdr3_aa: CASSTSNQPQHF
clone_size: .; v_call: TRBV5-4; j_call: TRBJ2-3; cdr3_aa: CASSLGAQGDTQYF
clone_size: .; v_call: TRBV19; j_call: TRBJ2-7; cdr3_aa: CASTYRSGAGYEQYF
clone_size: .; v_call: TRBV27; j_call: TRBJ2-7; cdr3_aa: CASREKAGLAGSSYEQYF
clone_size: once; v_call: TRBV5-1; j_call: TRBJ1-5; cdr3_aa: CASSPAGGFSNQPQHF
clone_size: .; v_call: TRBV5-1; j_call: TRBJ1-1; cdr3_aa: CASSLEQANTEAFF
clone_size: .; v_call: TRBV5-1; j_call: TRBJ2-1; cdr3_aa: CASSSSGVSSYNEQFF
clone_size: many; v_call: TRBV4-1; j_call: TRBJ1-2; cdr3_aa: CASSQDPPDRGGYTF
clone_size: .; v_call: TRBV7-6; j_call: TRBJ2-2; cdr3_aa: CASSTRGGQSTGELFF
clone_size: .; v_call: TRBV15; j_call: TRBJ1-2; cdr3_aa: CATSRASGTYTF
clone_size: .; v_call: TRBV5-1; j_call: TRBJ1-5; cdr3_aa: CASSLEGWWQNSNQPQHF
clone_size: once; v_call: TRBV6-6; j_call: TRBJ1-6; cdr3_aa: CASSYLGGSFSPLHF